A single sample is the source of the 24 T cell receptor beta chains below, sequenced in a study of blood T cell repertoires in COVID-19. This table comes from immunoSEQ multiplex PCR, and its TCRdb copy is limited to in-frame clones, with some not included. The data contain 150,000 or so clones, approximately 79% of them singletons. Sequencing input: peripheral blood. These receptors were obtained from an elderly woman with acute or convalescent COVID-19.

The rearrangement links TRBV12-3 or TRBV12-4 to TRBJ2-7, with TRBD1 as a possible D gene (6 bases). CDR3 length: 12 amino acids. V was pared by 6 bases and J by 3 bases, with 9 bases between. CDR3 region: CASSSDSYEQYF. The CDR3 DNA sequence: TGTGCCAGCAGCTCGGACAGCTACGAGCAGTACTTC.

The chain links TRBV7-9 to TRBJ2-2, with TRBD2 identical over 13 bases. V shed 1 base, J shed 7 bases, and the junction held 6 bases outside the gene matches. The V gene's germline CDR1 is SEHNR and CDR2 FQNEAQ (reference sequence). CDR3 size: 17 residues. CDR3 DNA sequence: TGTGCCAGCAGCTTAGGTGGACTAGCGGGAGTCCACGGGGAGCTGTTTTTT. This encodes CASSLGGLAGVHGELFF. The variable domain in full, completed from reference TRBV7-9 and TRBJ2-2, reads DTGVSQNPRHKITKRGQNVTFRCDPISEHNRLYWYRQTLGQGPEFLTYFQNEAQLEKSRLLSDRFSAERPKGSFSTLEIQRTEQGDSAMYLCASSLGGLAGVHGELFFGEGSRLTVL.

The CDR3, as DNA: TGTGCCAGCAGGCGGTCGGCGAGTAGCAATCAGCCCCAGCATTTT. This sequence encodes CASRRSASSNQPQHF. V is TRBV2 and J is TRBJ1-5; D not resolved. The germline V gene encodes CDR1 SNHLY and CDR2 FYNNEI. This CDR3 is 15 amino acids long. The ends were cut back, 6 bases at V and 0 bases at J, with 12 bases in the middle.

This rearrangement joins TRBV5-4 to TRBJ1-2; a weak D match, TRBD1 (6 bases). V dropped 3 bases and J dropped 1 base, with 19 bases sitting between them. Germline V gene data show CDR1 as SGHNT and CDR2 as YYREEE (reference sequence). The CDR3 extends over 17 amino acids. The CDR3 DNA sequence: TGTGCCAGCAGCTCCGCACGTCTGAGGGGGGGTAACTATGGCTACACCTTC. As protein: CASSSARLRGGNYGYTF.

This sequence joins TRBV28 and TRBJ2-3; TRBD1 matches at 8 bases. With V trimmed by 4 bases and J by 6 bases, 9 bases remained unmatched. The CDR3 sequence is 15 residues long. Germline CDR1 is MDHEN and CDR2 is SYDVKM. The CDR3 region is CASSSYGQGTDTQYF. CDR3 sequence (DNA): TGTGCCAGCAGTTCGTATGGACAGGGAACCGATACGCAGTATTTT.

This clone was observed a few times. This sequence joins TRBV5-1 and TRBJ2-7; no clear D gene. The CDR3 has 14 amino acids. Germline loops: CDR1 SGHRS, CDR2 YFSETQ. The V gene lost 4 bases and the J gene lost 0 bases, with 11 bases spanning the gap. The CDR3 DNA is TGCGCCAGCAGCCGGTTCGATGGCTCCTACGAGCAGTACTTC. Amino acid sequence: CASSRFDGSYEQYF.

The rearrangement uses TRBV5-1 and TRBJ2-7, with TRBD1 matching over 10 bases. CDR1 and CDR2 (germline): SGHRS, YFSETQ. With 4 bases clipped from V and 2 bases from J, the junction kept 6 bases outside the gene matches. The CDR3 is 15 amino acids. CDR3 protein: CASSPSGTGAYEQYF. CDR3 DNA: TGCGCCAGCAGCCCCTCCGGGACAGGGGCCTACGAGCAGTACTTC. Drawing the rest from reference TRBV5-1 and TRBJ2-7, the complete variable domain is KAGVTQTPRYLIKTRGQQVTLSCSPISGHRSVSWYQQTPGQGLQFLFEYFSETQRNKGNFPGRFSGRQFSNSRSEMNVSTLELGDSALYLCASSPSGTGAYEQYFGPGTRLTVT.

The V gene is TRBV7-2, the J gene TRBJ1-2; D may be TRBD1 (6 bases). The germline V gene has CDR1 SGHTA and CDR2 FQGNSA. This CDR3 has 14 amino acids. V lost 1 base to trimming and J lost 6 bases, with 12 bases between them. CDR3 coding DNA: TGTGCCAGCAGCTTAGGACAGGACTTAGATGGCTACACCTTC. Protein product: CASSLGQDLDGYTF.

This clone has a handful of counts. This chain links TRBV11-2 with TRBJ2-2; 8 bases are a match to TRBD1. Trimming at V came to 5 bases and at J to 1 base, leaving 6 bases not matched to a gene. The CDR3 totals 16 residues. Germline CDR1 SGHAT, CDR2 FQNNGV. The CDR3 DNA reads as TGTGCCAGCAGCAACCGACAGGGGAGGAACACCGGGGAGCTGTTTTTT. This codes for CASSNRQGRNTGELFF.

The chain joins TRBV18 to TRBJ2-7; 11 bases fit TRBD1. CDR1 is KGHSH and CDR2 is LQKENI in the germline V gene. CDR3 size: 13 residues. V was pared by 6 bases and J by 6 bases, with 4 bases of the junction left unmatched. Written as DNA, the CDR3 is TGTGCCAGCTCCCCCGGGACAGGGGGCGAGCAGTACTTC. Residues: CASSPGTGGEQYF.

The chain recombines TRBV14 with TRBJ1-2, with 9 bases lining up with TRBD1. The CDR3 runs to 16 residues. The germline V gene encodes CDR1 SGHDN and CDR2 FVKESK. Losses at the gene ends were 4 bases for V and 3 bases for J; bases not matched to a gene: 9. CDR3 loop: CASSLQWTGVDYGYTF. CDR3 DNA: TGTGCCAGCAGCCTACAATGGACAGGGGTTGACTATGGCTACACCTTC.

The V call is TRBV7-2, the J call TRBJ1-2; D not certain. Germline CDR1 and CDR2: SGHTA and FQGNSA. V was trimmed by 3 bases and J by 1 base, leaving 9 bases between them. The CDR3 contains 14 residues. For the CDR3, the DNA is TGTGCCAGCAGCTTCGCACAGATTAACTATGGCTACACCTTC. Its translation: CASSFAQINYGYTF.

The chain employs TRBV4-1 and TRBJ2-1; a weak D match, TRBD1 (5 bases). The CDR3 loop spans 17 amino acids. With 0 bases removed from V and 8 bases from J, the gap between germline ends came to 20 bases. In germline, CDR1 is MGHRA, CDR2 YSYEKL. Here the CDR3 DNA reads TGCGCCAGCAGCCAAGAGGACACCACTCTCCTGGGGTATGAGCAGTTCTTC. Translating it yields CASSQEDTTLLGYEQFF.

The chain uses TRBV5-4 and TRBJ2-1; TRBD2 matches 7 bases. J lost 10 bases, V lost 4 bases, and 8 bases had no gene match. From germline, CDR1 is SGHNT and CDR2 YYREEE (reference sequence). This CDR3 is built from 13 residues. CDR3 sequence reads: CASSRGVEGEQFF. In nucleotides, the CDR3 is TGTGCCAGCAGCCGGGGGGTCGAGGGAGAGCAGTTCTTC.

The chain combines TRBV29-1 with TRBJ1-2, with D tentatively TRBD1 (6 bases). Per germline, CDR1 SQVTM and CDR2 ANQGSEA. This CDR3 has 13 amino acids. Between the trimmed V and J ends, which lost 6 bases and 7 bases, there was a span of 18 bases. CDR3 nucleotide sequence: TGCAGCGTCCCCCGGCGGGGGCGCGGTGGCTACACCTTC. Residues: CSVPRRGRGGYTF. Together with reference TRBV29-1 and TRBJ1-2, the CDR3 gives the full variable domain: SAVISQKPSRDICQRGTSLTIQCQVDSQVTMMFWYRQQPGQSLTLIATANQGSEATYESGFVIDKFPISRPNLTFSTLTVSNMSPEDSSIYLCSVPRRGRGGYTFGSGTRLTVV.

V usage is TRBV19 and J usage is TRBJ2-1; the match to TRBD2 covers 9 bases. Germline V gives CDR1 LNHDA, CDR2 SQIVND (reference sequence). The CDR3 runs to 15 residues. The ends lost 5 bases at V and 8 bases at J; junction bases unmatched: 10. CDR3 sequence reads: CASSPYSGSAYEQFF. CDR3 nucleotide sequence: TGTGCCAGTAGTCCCTATAGCGGGAGTGCCTATGAGCAGTTCTTC.

The chain has TRBV13 and TRBJ2-7, with 7 positions matching TRBD2. V dropped 1 base and J dropped 6; count of bases not matched to a gene: 6. The CDR3 has 14 residues. Germline lookup yields CDR1 PRHDT and CDR2 FYEKMQ (reference sequence). The CDR3 region is CASSLAAGAPEQYF. In nucleotides, the CDR3 is TGTGCCAGCAGCTTAGCGGCGGGAGCGCCCGAGCAGTACTTC.

The chain is built from TRBV19 and TRBJ1-2; 7 nucleotides line up with TRBD1. Germline CDR1 LNHDA, CDR2 SQIVND (reference sequence). The CDR3 spans 13 residues. With V trimmed by 5 bases and J by 8 bases, 8 bases remained unmatched. The CDR3 DNA sequence: TGTGCCAGTAGTGCGCGACAGGGAAGCGGCTACACCTTC. Translating it yields CASSARQGSGYTF.

CDR3 nucleotide sequence: TGTGCCAGCAGCGCCGGACTAGCGGGAGTTAATGAGCAGTTCTTC. As protein: CASSAGLAGVNEQFF. V and J are TRBV7-7 and TRBJ2-1, with TRBD2 identical over 13 bases. The CDR3 sequence is 15 residues long. J gave up 7 bases and V 5 bases, and 5 bases lay outside the gene matches. Germline CDR1 reads SSHAT; CDR2 reads FNYEAQ (reference sequence).

The V gene is TRBV9, the J gene TRBJ2-1; D remains unclear. Germline V gene data show CDR1 as SGDLS and CDR2 as YYNGEE. V was cut by 0 bases and J by 7 bases, with 14 bases left in between. The CDR3 covers 15 residues. The CDR3 bases are TGTGCCAGCAGCGTAGGGGTCGGTTCGAGGAATGAGCAGTTCTTC. Protein: CASSVGVGSRNEQFF.

The V and J genes are TRBV7-9 and TRBJ1-1; tentative D call: TRBD1 (5 bases). The V gene's germline CDR1 is SEHNR and CDR2 FQNEAQ (reference sequence). The CDR3 runs to 14 residues. Trimming took 2 bases from V and 1 from J, leaving 8 bases between them. CDR3 amino acids: CASSLKGRNTEAFF. CDR3 DNA sequence: TGTGCCAGCAGCTTAAAGGGGCGGAACACTGAAGCTTTCTTT.

The genes are TRBV7-9 and TRBJ1-2; 7 bases fit TRBD1. CDR3 size: 14 residues. From germline, CDR1 is SEHNR and CDR2 FQNEAQ (reference sequence). V shed 4 bases and J 5 bases; nucleotides not matched to a gene: 7. CDR3 in DNA: TGTGCCAGCAGCTCAACCGGGACAGCATATGGCTACACCTTC. This sequence encodes CASSSTGTAYGYTF.

V usage is TRBV2 and J usage is TRBJ2-3; 10 nucleotides agree with TRBD2. Germline CDR1 and CDR2: SNHLY and FYNNEI. The CDR3 extends over 15 amino acids. The V and J ends lost 6 bases and 0 bases, in that order; junction bases with no gene match: 3. CDR3 sequence reads: CASRETSGSTDTQYF. In DNA, the CDR3 is TGTGCCAGCAGGGAGACTAGCGGGAGCACAGATACGCAGTATTTT. Together with reference TRBV2 and TRBJ2-3, the CDR3 gives the full variable domain: EPEVTQTPSHQVTQMGQEVILRCVPISNHLYFYWYRQILGQKVEFLVSFYNNEISEKSEIFDDQFSVERPDGSNFTLKIRSTKLEDSAMYFCASRETSGSTDTQYFGPGTRLTVL.

The CDR3 nucleotides read TGTGCCAGCAATAGGGCGGGCCACCCTCAGCAGTACTTC. This gives the protein CASNRAGHPQQYF. This chain joins TRBV6-6 and TRBJ2-7; possibly TRBD2 for D (5 bases). CDR1 and CDR2 (germline): MNHNY, SVGAGI (reference sequence). This CDR3 is built from 13 residues. Trimming stripped 7 bases from V and 8 bases from J, with 18 bases between.